Listed here is a single T cell receptor beta chain. Repertoires were generated with immunoSEQ multiplex PCR, while TCRdb's copy carries only in-frame clones and drops some. The table shows 25,000 to 35,000 clones, with 90% occurring only once. These data are taken from a study of blood T cell repertoires in COVID-19. This CDR3 has 13 amino acids. CDR1 is MNHEY, CDR2 SVGAGI, per germline. The V end lost 6 bases, the J end lost 2 bases, and 10 bases lay between the germline ends. The gene calls are TRBV6-5 and TRBJ1-2; D is possibly TRBD1 (6 bases). The sequencing input was peripheral blood. This receptor was obtained from a man between 65 and 85 years old with active or convalescent COVID-19. The CDR3 region is CASRVDRNYGYTF. In DNA form, the CDR3 reads TGTGCCAGCAGAGTCGACAGGAACTATGGCTACACCTTC.